This T cell receptor (beta chain) derives from a study of blood T cell repertoires in COVID-19. About the research overall: Material from acute and convalescent COVID-19 was sourced from the United States, Italy and Spain. Sources were T cells, B-cell-depleted T cells, or PBMCs; the material itself was cDNA or gDNA.

Clones were sequenced by immunoSEQ multiplex PCR, and TCRdb holds only the in-frame ones, with some missing. The sample has 190,000 or so clones, about 87% seen once; the top ten hold around 2.7%. V gave up 3 bases and J gave up 0 bases, with 10 bases separating them. Germline V gene data show CDR1 as LNHDA and CDR2 as SQIVND (reference sequence). The CDR3 extends over 15 amino acids. This TCR was sampled from a man in his forties or fifties with active or convalescent COVID-19. The sample was peripheral blood. The V call is TRBV19, the J call TRBJ2-3; no firm D call. The DNA of the CDR3 is TGTGCCAGTAGTATGCTTTACAGTAGCACAGATACGCAGTATTTT. Its protein product is CASSMLYSSTDTQYF.